A selection of T cell receptor beta chains follows, all from one sample in a study of CD8+CD57+ T cells in acquired aplastic anemia. TCRdb re-called the reads with MiXCR, one entry per CDR3 protein. The data show about 160,000 distinct CDR3 sequences, 71% seen once. Input material: sorted CD4+, CD8+, or CD8+CD57+ T cells (not recorded which) from PBMCs. Receptors were obtained from a human donor with aplastic anemia. Each CDR3 is given with its conserved first and last residue. D genes are given only for firm matches. Clone size, where shown, is once, few, many, or a class for clones that have expanded.

>once|TRBJ2-2|TRBV24-1|TRBD1
TGTGCCACCAGCGGGGTCGGGACAGGGGTTATTACCGGGGAGCTGTTTTTT
CATSGVGTGVITGELFF
>.|TRBJ2-1|TRBV19|TRBD1
TGTGCCACGGGCCCCGGGAGACAGGGGTACAATGAGCAGTTCTTC
CATGPGRQGYNEQFF
>few|TRBJ2-7|TRBV7-9|.
TGTGCCAGCAGCTGGCCCGAGGGGGAGACCTCCTACGAGCAGTACTTC
CASSWPEGETSYEQYF
>.|TRBJ2-7|TRBV9|.
TGTGCCAGCAGCCCCGTTGGGGGAAGGGAGCAGTACTTC
CASSPVGGREQYF
>.|TRBJ1-3|TRBV9|TRBD1
TGTGCCAGCAGCTTTCGGGACAGCCAGCTGGGCGGAAACACCATATATTTT
CASSFRDSQLGGNTIYF
>.|TRBJ2-5|TRBV12-3/TRBV12-4|.
TGTGCCAGCAGTTTAGGAGGTGGCAGGGGTGTGACCCAGTACTTC
CASSLGGGRGVTQYF
>.|TRBJ1-4|TRBV5-5|.
TGTGCCAGCAGTTTTACGGGATCAAATGAAAAACTGTTTTTT
CASSFTGSNEKLFF
>.|TRBJ2-7|TRBV7-2|TRBD2
TGTGCCAGCACCTCCCTAGCGGGTCCTACCTACGAGCAGTACTTC
CASTSLAGPTYEQYF
>once|TRBJ2-3|TRBV7-6|.
TGTGCCAGCAGCTTCCCCCCCAGCGAAAGCACAGATACGCAGTATTTT
CASSFPPSESTDTQYF
>.|TRBJ2-7|TRBV7-9|.
TGTGCCAGCAGCCCCGCCCTGAGCTCCTACGAGCAGTACTTC
CASSPALSSYEQYF
>.|TRBJ1-2|TRBV7-9|TRBD1
TGTGCCAGCAGGCCTGACAGGGATTATGGCTACACCTTC
CASRPDRDYGYTF
>.|TRBJ1-6|TRBV2|TRBD1
TGTGCCAGCAGGGACGACAGGGGTCGGAATTCACCCCTCCACTTT
CASRDDRGRNSPLHF
>few|TRBJ1-5|TRBV2|.
TGTGCCAGCCACCTACAGGGAGATGGGGAGTATATATTGAATCAGCCCCAGCATTTT
CASHLQGDGEYILNQPQHF
>many|TRBJ2-1|TRBV27|TRBD2
TGTGCCAGCAGCCCTGGGGACGTTCGAGCGGGAGGCAATGAGCAGTTCTTC
CASSPGDVRAGGNEQFF
>.|TRBJ2-1|TRBV15|.
TGTGCCACCAGCAGAATACAGGGCCTCTTCAATGAGCAGTTCTTC
CATSRIQGLFNEQFF
>.|TRBJ2-5|TRBV10-3|.
TGTGCCAGCAGTTTTAGAGGGGTGCAAGAGACCCAGTACTTC
CASSFRGVQETQYF
>few|TRBJ2-7|TRBV11-2|TRBD2
TGTGCCAGCAGCTTGGGACTAGCCTACTACGAGCAGTACTTC
CASSLGLAYYEQYF
>once|TRBJ2-3|TRBV24-1|.
TGTGCCACCAGTGGCCCCCGGGCAGGCAAGAGCACAGATACGCAGTATTTT
CATSGPRAGKSTDTQYF
>once|TRBJ2-5|TRBV24-1|TRBD2
TGTGCCGACCTAGCGGGGGGGAAAGAGACCCAGTACTTC
CADLAGGKETQYF
>once|TRBJ1-1|TRBV5-1|.
TGCGCCAGCAGCTCGGGGGGTATGGGGAACACTGAAGCTTTCTTT
CASSSGGMGNTEAFF
>many|TRBJ2-3|TRBV12-3/TRBV12-4|TRBD1
TGTGCCAGCAGTTCCTGGGACAGGGGGCGCTTTGATACGCAGTATTTT
CASSSWDRGRFDTQYF
>once|TRBJ1-2|TRBV5-4|.
TGTGCCAGCAGCACACACAAGGAGGGACGGTATGGCTACACCTTC
CASSTHKEGRYGYTF
>.|TRBJ1-2|TRBV20-1|.
TGCAGTGCGCCCGGGACGGGAAACTATGGCTACACCTTC
CSAPGTGNYGYTF
>few|TRBJ2-7|TRBV7-9|.
TGTGCCAGCAGCTTAGGTGGCGGCGAGCAGTACTTC
CASSLGGGEQYF
>.|TRBJ2-1|TRBV7-2|TRBD2
TGTGCCAGCAGCCGAGCGGCTAGCGGTCACAATGAGCAGTTCTTC
CASSRAASGHNEQFF
>.|TRBJ2-7|TRBV20-1|.
TGCAGTGCTCCCTTGGAGGGGGGGCACGAGCAGTACTTC
CSAPLEGGHEQYF
>.|TRBJ1-1|TRBV5-1|.
TGCGCCAGCAGCTCCGGCCGGGGTGAAGCTTTCTTT
CASSSGRGEAFF
>.|TRBJ1-1|TRBV19|TRBD1
TGTGCCAGTGTAAGCGGGACAGGGAACACTGAAGCTTTCTTT
CASVSGTGNTEAFF
>few|TRBJ2-5|TRBV12-3/TRBV12-4|.
TGTGCCAGCAGTCCCCAGGACGTGCAAGAGACCCAGTACTTC
CASSPQDVQETQYF
>.|TRBJ2-7|TRBV9|.
TGTGCCAGCAGCGTTGGGTCAGGGGATTCGGACGAGCAGTACTTC
CASSVGSGDSDEQYF
>.|TRBJ2-7|TRBV29-1|.
TGCAGCGTCGTCGTGATGAGCTACGAGCAGTACTTC
CSVVVMSYEQYF
>few|TRBJ2-1|TRBV25-1|TRBD1
TGTGCCAGCAGTCAGACAGGGATTATCTACAATGAGCAGTTCTTC
CASSQTGIIYNEQFF
>.|TRBJ1-2|TRBV10-3|.
TGTGCCATAAATAAAGGGGTGGTCTATGGCTACACCTTC
CAINKGVVYGYTF
>.|TRBJ2-7|TRBV15|TRBD1
TGTGCCACCAGCAGCGGGACAGGGGGTTCCTACGAGCAGTACTTC
CATSSGTGGSYEQYF
>.|TRBJ1-2|TRBV7-9|.
TGTGCCAGCACAAGGGATCCCAATGGCTACACCTTC
CASTRDPNGYTF
>.|TRBJ2-3|TRBV19|TRBD2
TGTGCCAGTAGTATAGAATTCAGGGGACTAGCGGACGGCACAGATACGCAGTATTTT
CASSIEFRGLADGTDTQYF
>many|TRBJ2-1|TRBV6-4|.
TGTGCCAGCAGTGACGGGGACAACAATGAGCAGTTCTTC
CASSDGDNNEQFF
>.|TRBJ1-6|TRBV6-5|.
TGTGCCAGCCGCCGAGGGGGGGTTGACTCACCCCTCCACTTT
CASRRGGVDSPLHF
>.|TRBJ2-5|TRBV24-1|.
TGTGCCACCAGTGGGAGCTACCAAGGCGAGACCCAGTACTTC
CATSGSYQGETQYF
>once|TRBJ2-3|TRBV19|TRBD1
TGTGCCAGTAGTGAACAGGGGGCGCAAGGAGATACGCAGTATTTT
CASSEQGAQGDTQYF
>.|TRBJ2-1|TRBV20-1|TRBD2
TGCAGTGCTAGAGTGCTTGCGGGAGGTATCGTAAATGAGCAGTTCTTC
CSARVLAGGIVNEQFF
>few|TRBJ2-3|TRBV7-2|TRBD2
TGTGCCAGCAGCCAAAAAGCAGGACTAGTCTGGTATTTT
CASSQKAGLVWYF
>once|TRBJ1-1|TRBV5-6|.
TGTGCCAGCAGCTTGCCGGGTGAGAACACTGAAGCTTTCTTT
CASSLPGENTEAFF
>.|TRBJ1-1|TRBV19|.
TGTGCCAGTAGTATATCTTTTGGGACTGAAGCTTTCTTT
CASSISFGTEAFF
>.|TRBJ2-7|TRBV20-1|.
TGCAGTGCCAAAGGGCGGGTCTACGAGCAGTACTTC
CSAKGRVYEQYF
>many|TRBJ2-7|TRBV19|TRBD2
TGTGCCAGTAGTATAGGATCGGGACTAGCGAGCTCCTCCTACGAGCAGTACTTC
CASSIGSGLASSSYEQYF
>many|TRBJ2-3|TRBV6-4|TRBD2
TGTGCCAGCAGTGACGGCGGGGGTTCAGATACGCAGTATTTT
CASSDGGGSDTQYF
>.|TRBJ2-7|TRBV20-1|TRBD2
TGCAGTGCTCCCCGACTAGCGGGAAGGGCCTACGAGCAGTACTTC
CSAPRLAGRAYEQYF
>many|TRBJ2-1|TRBV10-2|.
TGCGCCAGCAGTGACCCGACAGCGATCTCCTACAATGAGCAGTTCTTC
CASSDPTAISYNEQFF
>.|TRBJ1-2|TRBV10-3|.
TGTGCCATCAGGATCCGGGACACAGCTAACTATGGCTACACCTTC
CAIRIRDTANYGYTF
>.|TRBJ1-1|TRBV7-2|.
TGTGCCAGCAGCTCAGCGGCAACGATGAACACTGAAGCTTTCTTT
CASSSAATMNTEAFF
>.|TRBJ2-7|TRBV10-3|.
TGTGCCATCAGTGAGTCTGATGGACCCTCCTACGAGCAGTACTTC
CAISESDGPSYEQYF
>.|TRBJ1-6|TRBV20-1|.
TGCAGTGCTAGAGATCCCGAGTTCGGTAGTTCACCCCTCCACTTT
CSARDPEFGSSPLHF
>.|TRBJ2-6|TRBV7-9|.
TGTGCCAGCAGCCTCCAGAGGGGGGGCAACGTCCTGACTTTC
CASSLQRGGNVLTF
>.|TRBJ1-4|TRBV10-3|.
TGTGATACTAATGAAAAACTGTTTTTT
CDTNEKLFF
>.|TRBJ2-7|TRBV7-9|.
TGTGCCAGCAGCTTAGGGTGGTCCTACGAGCAGTACTTC
CASSLGWSYEQYF
>.|TRBJ2-7|TRBV7-8|.
TGTGCCAGCAGCTTACCCGACAGCCCCGAGCAGTACTTC
CASSLPDSPEQYF